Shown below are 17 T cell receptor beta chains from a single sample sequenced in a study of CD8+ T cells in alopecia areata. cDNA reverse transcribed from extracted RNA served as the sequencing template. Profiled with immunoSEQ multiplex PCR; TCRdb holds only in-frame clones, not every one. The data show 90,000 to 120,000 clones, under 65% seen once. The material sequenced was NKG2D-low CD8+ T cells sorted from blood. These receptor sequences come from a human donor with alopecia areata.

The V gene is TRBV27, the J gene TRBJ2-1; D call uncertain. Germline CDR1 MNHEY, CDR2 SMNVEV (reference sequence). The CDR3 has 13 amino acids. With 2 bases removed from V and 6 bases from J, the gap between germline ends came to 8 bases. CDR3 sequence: CASSLGLSNEQFF. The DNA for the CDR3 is TGTGCCAGCAGTTTAGGGCTATCCAATGAGCAGTTCTTC.

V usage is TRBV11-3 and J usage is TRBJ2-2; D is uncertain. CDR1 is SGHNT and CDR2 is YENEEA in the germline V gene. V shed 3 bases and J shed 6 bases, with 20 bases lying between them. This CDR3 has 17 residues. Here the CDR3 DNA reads TGTGCCAGCAGCTTTAGTGTTTTCGCGGTGTCCCCCGGGGAGCTGTTTTTT. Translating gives CASSFSVFAVSPGELFF.

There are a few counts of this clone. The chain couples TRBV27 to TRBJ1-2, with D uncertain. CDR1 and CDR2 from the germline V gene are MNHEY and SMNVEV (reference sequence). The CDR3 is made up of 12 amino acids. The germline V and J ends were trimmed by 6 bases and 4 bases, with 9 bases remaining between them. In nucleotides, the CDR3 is TGTGCCAGCAGATTTGGTTCCTATGGCTACACCTTC. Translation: CASRFGSYGYTF.

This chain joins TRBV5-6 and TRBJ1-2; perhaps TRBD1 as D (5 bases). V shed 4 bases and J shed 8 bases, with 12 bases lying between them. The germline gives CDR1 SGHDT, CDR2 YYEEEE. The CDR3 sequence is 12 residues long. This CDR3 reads CASSPQGEGYTF. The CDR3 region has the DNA TGTGCCAGCAGCCCTCAGGGCGAGGGCTACACCTTC.

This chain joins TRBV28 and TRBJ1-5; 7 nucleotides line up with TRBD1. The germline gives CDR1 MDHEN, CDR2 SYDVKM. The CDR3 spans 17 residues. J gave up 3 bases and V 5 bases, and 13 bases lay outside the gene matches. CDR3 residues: CASSLPPETGTNQPQHF. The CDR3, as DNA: TGTGCCAGCAGTCTCCCACCAGAGACAGGGACCAATCAGCCCCAGCATTTT.

The CDR3 DNA is TGTGCCACCAGCAGCCGCCGGGGAGGGACTGAAGCTTTCTTT. Protein product: CATSSRRGGTEAFF. V gene TRBV15 combines with J gene TRBJ1-1; no reliable D call. This CDR3 spans 14 amino acids. Germline values: CDR1 LNHNV, CDR2 YYDKDF (reference sequence). Trimming left V 3 bases short and J 5 bases short, with 13 bases between.

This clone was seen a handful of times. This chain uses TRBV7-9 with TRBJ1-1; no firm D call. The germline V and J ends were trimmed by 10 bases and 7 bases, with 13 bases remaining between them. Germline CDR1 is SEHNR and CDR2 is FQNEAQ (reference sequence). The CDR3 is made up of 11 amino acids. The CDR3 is CATQPGSEAFF. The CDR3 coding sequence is TGTGCCACACAACCCGGCAGTGAAGCTTTCTTT.

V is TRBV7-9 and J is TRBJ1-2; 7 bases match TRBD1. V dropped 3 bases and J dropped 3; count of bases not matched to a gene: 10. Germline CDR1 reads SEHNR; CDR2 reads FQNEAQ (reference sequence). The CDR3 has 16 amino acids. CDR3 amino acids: CASSFRGRGTDYGYTF. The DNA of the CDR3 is TGTGCCAGCAGCTTTCGTGGCAGGGGGACGGACTATGGCTACACCTTC.

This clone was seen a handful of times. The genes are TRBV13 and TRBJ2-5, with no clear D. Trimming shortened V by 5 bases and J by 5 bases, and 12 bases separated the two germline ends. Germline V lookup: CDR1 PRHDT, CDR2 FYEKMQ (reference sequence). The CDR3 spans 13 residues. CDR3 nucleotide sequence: TGTGCCAGCAGCGCCACCAGCCTGGAGACCCAGTACTTC. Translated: CASSATSLETQYF. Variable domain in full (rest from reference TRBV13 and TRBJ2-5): AAGVIQSPRHLIKEKRETATLKCYPIPRHDTVYWYQQGPGQDPQFLISFYEKMQSDKGSIPDRFSAQQFSDYHSELNMSSLELGDSALYFCASSATSLETQYFGPGTRLLVL.

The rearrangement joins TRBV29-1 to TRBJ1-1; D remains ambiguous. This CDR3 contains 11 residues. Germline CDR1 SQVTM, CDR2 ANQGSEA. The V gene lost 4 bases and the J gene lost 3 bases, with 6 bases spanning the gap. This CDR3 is CSVVEYTEAFF. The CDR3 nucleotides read TGCAGCGTTGTGGAGTACACTGAAGCTTTCTTT.

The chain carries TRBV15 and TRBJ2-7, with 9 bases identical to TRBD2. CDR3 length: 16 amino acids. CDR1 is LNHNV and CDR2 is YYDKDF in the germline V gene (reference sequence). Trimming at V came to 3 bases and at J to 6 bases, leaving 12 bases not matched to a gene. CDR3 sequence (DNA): TGTGCCACCAGCAGTTGGGATCGGACTAGCGAGCCCGAGCAGTACTTC. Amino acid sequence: CATSSWDRTSEPEQYF.

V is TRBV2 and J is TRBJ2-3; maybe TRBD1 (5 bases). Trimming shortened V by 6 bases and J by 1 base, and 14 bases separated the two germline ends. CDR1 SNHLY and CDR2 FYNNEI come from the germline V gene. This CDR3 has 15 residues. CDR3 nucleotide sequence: TGTGCCAGCAGAGGCTGGGTGGGGCGCACAGATACGCAGTATTTT. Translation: CASRGWVGRTDTQYF.

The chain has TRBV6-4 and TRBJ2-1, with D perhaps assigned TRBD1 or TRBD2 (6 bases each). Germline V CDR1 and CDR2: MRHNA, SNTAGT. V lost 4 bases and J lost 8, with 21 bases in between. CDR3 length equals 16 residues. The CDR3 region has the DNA TGTGCCAGCAGTGGGGCCGGGGGCGATCATCCGGATGAGCAGTTCTTC. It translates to CASSGAGGDHPDEQFF.

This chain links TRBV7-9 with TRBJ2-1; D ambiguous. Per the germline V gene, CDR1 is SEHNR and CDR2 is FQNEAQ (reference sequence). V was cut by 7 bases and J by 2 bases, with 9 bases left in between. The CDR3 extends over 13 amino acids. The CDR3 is CASTGVTYNEQFF. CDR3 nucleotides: TGTGCCAGCACCGGAGTAACCTACAATGAGCAGTTCTTC.

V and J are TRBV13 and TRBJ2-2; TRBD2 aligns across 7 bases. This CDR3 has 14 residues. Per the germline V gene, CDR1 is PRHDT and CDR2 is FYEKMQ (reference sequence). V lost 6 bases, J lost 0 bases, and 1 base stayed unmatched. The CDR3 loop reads CASSLAANTGELFF. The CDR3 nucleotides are TGTGCCAGCAGTCTAGCGGCGAACACCGGGGAGCTGTTTTTT.

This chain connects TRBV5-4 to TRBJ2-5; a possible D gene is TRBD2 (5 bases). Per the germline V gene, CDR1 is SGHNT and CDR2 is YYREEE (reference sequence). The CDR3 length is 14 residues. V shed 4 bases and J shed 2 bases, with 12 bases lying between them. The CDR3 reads CASSTEGYQETQYF. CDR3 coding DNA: TGTGCCAGCAGCACAGAGGGATATCAAGAGACCCAGTACTTC.

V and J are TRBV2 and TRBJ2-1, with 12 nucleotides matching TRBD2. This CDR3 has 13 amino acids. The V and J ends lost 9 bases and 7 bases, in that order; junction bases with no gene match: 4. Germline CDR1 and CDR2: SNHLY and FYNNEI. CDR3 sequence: CARGLAGMNEQFF. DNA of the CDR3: TGTGCCAGGGGACTAGCGGGTATGAATGAGCAGTTCTTC.